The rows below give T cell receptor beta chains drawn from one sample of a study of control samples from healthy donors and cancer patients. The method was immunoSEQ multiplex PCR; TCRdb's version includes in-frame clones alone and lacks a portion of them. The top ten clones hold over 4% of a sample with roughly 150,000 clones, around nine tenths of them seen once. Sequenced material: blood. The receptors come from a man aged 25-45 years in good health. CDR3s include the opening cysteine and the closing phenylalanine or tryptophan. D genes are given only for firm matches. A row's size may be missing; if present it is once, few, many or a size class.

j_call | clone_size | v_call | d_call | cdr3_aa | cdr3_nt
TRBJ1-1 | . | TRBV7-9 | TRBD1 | CASSTYRGNTEAFF | TGTGCCAGCAGCACTTACAGGGGGAACACTGAAGCTTTCTTT
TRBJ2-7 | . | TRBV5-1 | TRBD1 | CASSLYDRVNEQYF | TGCGCCAGCAGCTTGTATGACAGGGTGAACGAGCAGTACTTC
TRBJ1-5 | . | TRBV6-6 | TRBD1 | CASSWQGAGQPQHF | TGTGCCAGCAGTTGGCAGGGGGCCGGGCAGCCCCAGCATTTT
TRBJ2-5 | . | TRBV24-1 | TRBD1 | CATSEVGQGRETQYF | TGTGCCACCAGTGAAGTCGGACAGGGGAGGGAGACCCAGTACTTC
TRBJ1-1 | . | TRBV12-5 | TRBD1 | CASGLEQGASEAFF | TGTGCTAGTGGTTTGGAACAGGGGGCCTCTGAAGCTTTCTTT
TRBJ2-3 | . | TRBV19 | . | CASSIGGRVTTDTQYF | TGTGCCAGTAGTATAGGGGGCAGGGTAACTACAGATACGCAGTATTTT
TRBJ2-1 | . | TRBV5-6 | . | CASGPGAYNEQFF | TGTGCCAGCGGCCCGGGGGCTTACAATGAGCAGTTCTTC
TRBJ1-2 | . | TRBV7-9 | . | CASSLIGNGYTF | TGTGCCAGCAGCTTAATAGGGAATGGCTACACCTTC
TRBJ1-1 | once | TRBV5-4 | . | CASSPIAENTEAFF | TGTGCCAGCAGCCCCATAGCCGAGAACACTGAAGCTTTCTTT
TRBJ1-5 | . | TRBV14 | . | CASSQGNSNQPQHF | TGTGCCAGCAGCCAGGGGAATAGCAATCAGCCCCAGCATTTT
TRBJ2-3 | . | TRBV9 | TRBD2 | CASSASSGSSDTQYF | TGTGCCAGCAGCGCTTCTAGCGGGAGTTCAGATACGCAGTATTTT
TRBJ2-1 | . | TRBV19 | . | CASSIGGSVNEQFF | TGTGCCAGTAGTATAGGTGGGAGTGTCAATGAGCAGTTCTTC
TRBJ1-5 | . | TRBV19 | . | CASTGGNQPQHF | TGTGCCAGTACAGGCGGCAATCAGCCCCAGCATTTT
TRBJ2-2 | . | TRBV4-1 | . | CASSRGGERNTGELFF | TGCGCCAGCAGCCGTGGAGGGGAGCGGAACACCGGGGAGCTGTTTTTT
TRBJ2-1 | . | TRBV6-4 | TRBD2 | CASSASGGASYNEQFF | TGTGCCAGCAGTGCTAGCGGGGGGGCCTCCTACAATGAGCAGTTCTTC
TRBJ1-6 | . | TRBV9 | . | CASSVESQGYYNSPLHF | TGTGCCAGCAGCGTAGAATCCCAGGGATATTATAATTCACCCCTCCACTTT
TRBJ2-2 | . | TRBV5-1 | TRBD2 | CASNPGTSGGAAGHGELFF | TGCGCCAGCAACCCCGGGACTAGCGGGGGGGCGGCGGGCCACGGGGAGCTGTTTTTT
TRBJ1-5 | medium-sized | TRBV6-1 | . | CASSEAAGGNQPQHF | TGTGCCAGCAGTGAAGCAGCGGGTGGCAATCAGCCCCAGCATTTT
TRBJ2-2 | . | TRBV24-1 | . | CATSDLGAHTGELFF | TGTGCCACCAGTGATTTGGGGGCGCACACCGGGGAGCTGTTTTTT
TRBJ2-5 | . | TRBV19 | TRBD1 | CASSLTTTGEQETQYF | TGTGCCAGTAGTCTAACCACGACAGGGGAACAAGAGACCCAGTACTTC
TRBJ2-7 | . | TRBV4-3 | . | CASSQDAGQDEQYF | TGCGCCAGCAGCCAAGATGCAGGACAAGACGAGCAGTACTTC
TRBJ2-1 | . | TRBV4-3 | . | CASSQEFEPYNEQFF | TGCGCCAGCAGCCAAGAATTCGAACCATACAATGAGCAGTTCTTC
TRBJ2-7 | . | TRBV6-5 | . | CASSYGSTYEQYF | TGTGCCAGCAGTTACGGGAGTACCTACGAGCAGTACTTC
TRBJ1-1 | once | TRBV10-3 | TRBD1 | CAISVGTGVEAFF | TGTGCCATCAGTGTGGGGACAGGGGTAGAGGCTTTCTTT
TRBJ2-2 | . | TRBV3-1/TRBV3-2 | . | CASSQPPGELFF | TGTGCCAGCAGCCAACCTCCCGGGGAGCTGTTTTTT
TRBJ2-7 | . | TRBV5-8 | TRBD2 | CASTTRGGEEQYF | TGTGCCAGCACCACCCGGGGGGGAGAGGAGCAGTACTTC
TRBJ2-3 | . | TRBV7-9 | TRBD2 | CASSPSGRTDTQYF | TGTGCCAGCAGCCCCAGCGGGAGAACAGATACGCAGTATTTT
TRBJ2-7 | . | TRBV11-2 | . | CASSLAGTYEQYF | TGTGCCAGCAGCTTAGCCGGGACCTACGAGCAGTACTTC
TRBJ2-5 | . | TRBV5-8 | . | CASSPRGTQYF | TGTGCCAGCAGCCCCAGAGGGACCCAGTACTTC
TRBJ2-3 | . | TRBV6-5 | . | CASSSPRIGTDTQYF | TGTGCCAGCAGTAGCCCTAGAATAGGCACAGATACGCAGTATTTT
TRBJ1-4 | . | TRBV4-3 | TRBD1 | CASSDDRTGEKLFF | TGCGCCAGCAGCGACGACAGGACAGGTGAAAAACTGTTTTTT
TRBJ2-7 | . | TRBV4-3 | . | CASSQEAGIPYEQYF | TGCGCCAGCAGCCAAGAAGCCGGGATCCCCTACGAGCAGTACTTC
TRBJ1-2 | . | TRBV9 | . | CASSVEAVRDYGYTF | TGTGCCAGCAGCGTAGAAGCCGTGAGAGACTATGGCTACACCTTC
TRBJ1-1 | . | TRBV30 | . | CAWATGRTEAFF | TGTGCCTGGGCTACAGGGAGAACTGAAGCTTTCTTT
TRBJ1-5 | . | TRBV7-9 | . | CASSPTDQPQHF | TGTGCCAGCAGCCCGACAGATCAGCCCCAGCATTTT
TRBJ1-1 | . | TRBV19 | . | CASGRGKGMNTEAFF | TGTGCCAGTGGGAGGGGAAAGGGCATGAACACTGAAGCTTTCTTT
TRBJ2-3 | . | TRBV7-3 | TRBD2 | CASSATSGDTDTQYF | TGTGCCAGCAGCGCGACTAGCGGCGACACAGATACGCAGTATTTT
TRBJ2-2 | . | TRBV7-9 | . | CASSPYVGENTGELFF | TGTGCCAGCAGCCCTTACGTGGGAGAGAACACCGGGGAGCTGTTTTTT
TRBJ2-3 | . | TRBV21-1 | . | CASSKAEQGRLDTQYF | TGTGCCAGCAGCAAAGCAGAACAGGGTAGGTTGGATACGCAGTATTTT
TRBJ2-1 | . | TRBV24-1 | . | CATSDLRAGTYNEQFF | TGTGCCACCAGTGATTTACGGGCGGGAACCTACAATGAGCAGTTCTTC
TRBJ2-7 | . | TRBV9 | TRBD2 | CASSVAEGLAGGTLYEQYF | TGTGCCAGCAGCGTAGCCGAGGGACTAGCGGGGGGGACACTTTACGAGCAGTACTTC
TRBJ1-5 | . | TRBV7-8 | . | CASSRDRSNQPQHF | TGTGCCAGCAGCCGAGACAGGAGCAATCAGCCCCAGCATTTT
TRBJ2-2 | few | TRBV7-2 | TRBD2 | CASRRSGGTGELFF | TGTGCCAGCAGGCGCTCGGGGGGCACCGGGGAGCTGTTTTTT
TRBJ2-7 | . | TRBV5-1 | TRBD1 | CASSLGDRRSYEQYF | TGCGCCAGCAGCTTGGGGGACAGAAGAAGCTACGAGCAGTACTTC
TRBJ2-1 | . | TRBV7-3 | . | CASSLVRPGSDNEQFF | TGTGCCAGCAGCTTAGTTCGGCCAGGGAGTGACAATGAGCAGTTCTTC
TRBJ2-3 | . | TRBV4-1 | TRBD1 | CASSQQPSTGLTDTQYF | TGCGCCAGCAGCCAACAACCCTCGACAGGGCTCACAGATACGCAGTATTTT
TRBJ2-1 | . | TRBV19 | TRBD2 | CASRATSGNEQFF | TGTGCCAGTAGGGCGACTAGCGGGAATGAGCAGTTCTTC
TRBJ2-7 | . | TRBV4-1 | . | CASSQGLGAGEQYF | TGCGCCAGCAGCCAGGGGTTAGGGGCGGGAGAGCAGTACTTC
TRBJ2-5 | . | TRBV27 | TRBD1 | CASSADRGGETQYF | TGTGCCAGCAGTGCGGACAGGGGTGGAGAGACCCAGTACTTC
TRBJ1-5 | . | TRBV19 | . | CASSMDRAGRQPQHF | TGTGCCAGTAGTATGGATAGGGCCGGCAGGCAGCCCCAGCATTTT
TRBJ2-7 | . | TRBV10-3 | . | CAIRTVEAAEQYF | TGTGCCATCAGGACAGTGGAAGCAGCCGAGCAGTACTTC
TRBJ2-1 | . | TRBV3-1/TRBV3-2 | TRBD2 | CASSQRGGSGYNEQFF | TGTGCCAGCAGCCAGCGGGGGGGATCGGGATACAATGAGCAGTTCTTC